This T cell receptor beta chain appears in the sequencing data of a study of cytomegalovirus exposure and HLA in healthy donors. The CDR3 spans 17 residues. V shed 0 bases and J shed 3 bases, with 14 bases lying between them. The germline gives CDR1 WNHNN, CDR2 SYGVQD (reference sequence). Primers included in the PCR were 60 Vbeta and 13 Jbeta primers. Profiled with immunoSEQ multiplex PCR; TCRdb holds only in-frame clones, not every one. Found here are some 120,000 clones, 78% of them singletons; the top ten hold about 6%. V usage is TRBV10-1 and J usage is TRBJ2-2, with D perhaps TRBD1 (6 bases). The sample taken for sequencing was PBMCs. This TCR came from a woman between 40 and 50 years old in good health and CMV-seronegative. CDR3 bases: TGCGCCAGCAGTGAGTCCAGGGGCGATAAGTACACCGGGGAGCTGTTTTTT. This sequence encodes CASSESRGDKYTGELFF.